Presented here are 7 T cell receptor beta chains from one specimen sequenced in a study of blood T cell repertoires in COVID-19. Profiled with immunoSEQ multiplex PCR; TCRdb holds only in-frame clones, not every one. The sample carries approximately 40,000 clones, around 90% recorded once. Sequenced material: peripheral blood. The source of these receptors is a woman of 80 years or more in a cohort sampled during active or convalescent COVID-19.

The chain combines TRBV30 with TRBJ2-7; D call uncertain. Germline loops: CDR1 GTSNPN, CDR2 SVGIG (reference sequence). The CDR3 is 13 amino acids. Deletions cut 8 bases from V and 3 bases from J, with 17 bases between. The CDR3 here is CASTQDLGYEQYF. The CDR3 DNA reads TGTGCCAGCACCCAGGATTTAGGCTACGAGCAGTACTTC.

CDR3: CASSAGLGGYNEQFF. The CDR3 DNA sequence: TGTGCCAGCAGCGCAGGACTAGGGGGGTACAATGAGCAGTTCTTC. The V gene is TRBV9, the J gene TRBJ2-1, with D tentatively TRBD2 (7 bases). From germline, CDR1 is SGDLS and CDR2 YYNGEE. The V and J ends lost 3 bases and 4 bases respectively, with 14 bases between them. The CDR3 sequence is 15 residues long.

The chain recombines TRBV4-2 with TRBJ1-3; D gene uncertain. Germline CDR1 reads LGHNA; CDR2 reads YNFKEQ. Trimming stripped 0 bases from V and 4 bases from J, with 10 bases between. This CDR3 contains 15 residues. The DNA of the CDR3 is TGTGCCAGCAGCCAAGATCTCCCAGAAGGAAACACCATATATTTT. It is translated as CASSQDLPEGNTIYF.

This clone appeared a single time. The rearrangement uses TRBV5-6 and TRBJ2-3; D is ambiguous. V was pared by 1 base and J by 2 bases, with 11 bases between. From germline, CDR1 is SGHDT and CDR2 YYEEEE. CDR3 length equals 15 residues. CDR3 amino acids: CASSLRQVDTDTQYF. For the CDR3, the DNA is TGTGCCAGCAGCTTGCGGCAGGTTGACACAGATACGCAGTATTTT.

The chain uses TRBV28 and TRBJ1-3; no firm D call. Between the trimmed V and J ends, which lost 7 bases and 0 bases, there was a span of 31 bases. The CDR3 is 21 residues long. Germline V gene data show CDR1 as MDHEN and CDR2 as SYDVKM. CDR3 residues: CASTTLGLINPRSPSGNTIYF. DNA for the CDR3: TGTGCCAGCACCACGTTAGGACTCATAAACCCTAGGTCCCCCTCTGGAAACACCATATATTTT.

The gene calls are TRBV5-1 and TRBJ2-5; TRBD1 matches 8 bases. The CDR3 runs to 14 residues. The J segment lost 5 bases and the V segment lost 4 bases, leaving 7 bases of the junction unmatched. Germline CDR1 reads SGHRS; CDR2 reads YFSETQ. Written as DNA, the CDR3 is TGCGCCAGCAGCGGGTGGACAGGGTCGGAGACCCAGTACTTC. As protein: CASSGWTGSETQYF.

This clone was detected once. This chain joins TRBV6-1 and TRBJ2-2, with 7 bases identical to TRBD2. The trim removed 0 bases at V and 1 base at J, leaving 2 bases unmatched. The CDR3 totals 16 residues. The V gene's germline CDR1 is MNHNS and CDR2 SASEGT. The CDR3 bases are TGTGCCAGCAGTGAAGCCCCTAGCGGGAACACCGGGGAGCTGTTTTTT. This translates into CASSEAPSGNTGELFF.